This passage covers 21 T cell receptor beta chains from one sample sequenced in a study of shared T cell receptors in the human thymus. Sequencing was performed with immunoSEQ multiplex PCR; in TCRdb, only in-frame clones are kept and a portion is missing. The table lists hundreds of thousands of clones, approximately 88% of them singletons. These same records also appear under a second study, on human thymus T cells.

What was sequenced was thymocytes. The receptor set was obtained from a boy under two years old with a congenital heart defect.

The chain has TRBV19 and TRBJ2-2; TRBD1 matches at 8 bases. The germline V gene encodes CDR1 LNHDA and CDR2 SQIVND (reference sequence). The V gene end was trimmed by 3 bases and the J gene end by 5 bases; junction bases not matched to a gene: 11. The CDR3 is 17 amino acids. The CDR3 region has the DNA TGTGCCAGTAGTATTACCCCGGGACAGGAGGTGACCGGGGAGCTGTTTTTT. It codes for CASSITPGQEVTGELFF.

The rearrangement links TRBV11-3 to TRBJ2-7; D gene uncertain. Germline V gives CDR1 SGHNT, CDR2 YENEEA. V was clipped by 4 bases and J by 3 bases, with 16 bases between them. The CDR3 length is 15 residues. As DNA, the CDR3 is TGTGCCAGCAGCTCCAATTTTAGACTTAACTACGAGCAGTACTTC. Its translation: CASSSNFRLNYEQYF.

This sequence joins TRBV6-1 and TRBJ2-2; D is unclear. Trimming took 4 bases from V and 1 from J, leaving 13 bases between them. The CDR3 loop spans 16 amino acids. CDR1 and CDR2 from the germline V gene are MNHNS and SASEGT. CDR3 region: CASSGHRSGNTGELFF. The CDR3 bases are TGTGCCAGCAGTGGTCATAGGAGTGGGAACACCGGGGAGCTGTTTTTT.

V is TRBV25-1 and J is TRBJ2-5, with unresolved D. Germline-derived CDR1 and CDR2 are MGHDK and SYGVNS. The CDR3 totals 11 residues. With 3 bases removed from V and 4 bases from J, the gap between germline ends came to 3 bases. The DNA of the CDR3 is TGTGCCAGCAGTGACAGAGAGACCCAGTACTTC. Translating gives CASSDRETQYF.

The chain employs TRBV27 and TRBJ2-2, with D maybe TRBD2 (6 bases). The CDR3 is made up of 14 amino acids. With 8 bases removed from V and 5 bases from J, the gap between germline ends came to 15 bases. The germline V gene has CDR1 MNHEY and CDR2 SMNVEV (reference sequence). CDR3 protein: CASVPPGGTGELFF. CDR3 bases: TGTGCCAGCGTTCCCCCCGGAGGGACCGGGGAGCTGTTTTTT.

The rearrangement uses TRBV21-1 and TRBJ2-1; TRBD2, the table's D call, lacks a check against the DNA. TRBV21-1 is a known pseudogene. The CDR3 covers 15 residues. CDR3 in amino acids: CASTRGLAGNNEQFF. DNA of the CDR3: TGTGCCAGCACTAGGGGGCTAGCGGGAAACAATGAGCAGTTCTTC.

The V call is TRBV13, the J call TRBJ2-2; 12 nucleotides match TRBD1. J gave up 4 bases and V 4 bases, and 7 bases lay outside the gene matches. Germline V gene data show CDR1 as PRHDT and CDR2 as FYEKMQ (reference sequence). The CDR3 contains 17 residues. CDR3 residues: CASSSRDRGRGTGELFF. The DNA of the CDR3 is TGTGCCAGCAGCTCCCGGGACAGGGGGCGCGGCACCGGGGAGCTGTTTTTT.

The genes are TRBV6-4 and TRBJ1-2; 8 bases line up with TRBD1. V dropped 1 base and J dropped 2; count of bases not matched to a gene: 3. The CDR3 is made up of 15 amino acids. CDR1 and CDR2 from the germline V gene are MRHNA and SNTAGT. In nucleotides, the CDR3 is TGTGCCAGCAGTGACTTTTCAGGGGGCAACTATGGCTACACCTTC. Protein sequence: CASSDFSGGNYGYTF.

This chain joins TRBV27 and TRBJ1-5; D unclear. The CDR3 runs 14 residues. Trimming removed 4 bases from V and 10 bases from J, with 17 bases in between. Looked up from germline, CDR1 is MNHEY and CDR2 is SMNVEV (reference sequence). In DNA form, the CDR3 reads TGTGCCAGCAGTTCACAAGAGGACGGGAAACCCCAGCATTTT. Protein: CASSSQEDGKPQHF.

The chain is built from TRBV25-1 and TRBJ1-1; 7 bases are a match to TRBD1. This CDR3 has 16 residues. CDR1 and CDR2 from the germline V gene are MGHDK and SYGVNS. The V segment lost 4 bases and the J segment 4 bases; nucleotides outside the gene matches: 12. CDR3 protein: CASSGRTGLGGTEAFF. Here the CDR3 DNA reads TGTGCCAGCAGTGGGCGGACAGGTTTAGGTGGCACTGAAGCTTTCTTT.

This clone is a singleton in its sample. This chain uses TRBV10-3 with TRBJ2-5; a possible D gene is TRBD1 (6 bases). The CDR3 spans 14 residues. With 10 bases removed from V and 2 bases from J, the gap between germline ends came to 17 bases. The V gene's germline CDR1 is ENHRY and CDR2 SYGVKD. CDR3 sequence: CATTPRGGQETQYF. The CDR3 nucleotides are TGTGCCACCACCCCACGAGGGGGTCAAGAGACCCAGTACTTC.

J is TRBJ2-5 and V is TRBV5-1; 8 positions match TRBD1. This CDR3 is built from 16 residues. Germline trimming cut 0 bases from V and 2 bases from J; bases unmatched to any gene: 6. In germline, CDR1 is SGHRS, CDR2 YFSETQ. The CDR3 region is CASSLGARGLQETQYF. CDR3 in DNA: TGCGCCAGCAGCTTGGGGGCCAGGGGGCTTCAAGAGACCCAGTACTTC. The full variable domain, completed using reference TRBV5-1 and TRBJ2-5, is KAGVTQTPRYLIKTRGQQVTLSCSPISGHRSVSWYQQTPGQGLQFLFEYFSETQRNKGNFPGRFSGRQFSNSRSEMNVSTLELGDSALYLCASSLGARGLQETQYFGPGTRLLVL.

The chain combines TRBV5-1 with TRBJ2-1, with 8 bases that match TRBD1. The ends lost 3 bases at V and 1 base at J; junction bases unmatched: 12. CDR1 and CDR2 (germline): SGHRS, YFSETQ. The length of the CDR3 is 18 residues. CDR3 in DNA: TGCGCCAGCAGCTCCAAACGGCCCGGGGACAGGTCCTACAATGAGCAGTTCTTC. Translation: CASSSKRPGDRSYNEQFF.

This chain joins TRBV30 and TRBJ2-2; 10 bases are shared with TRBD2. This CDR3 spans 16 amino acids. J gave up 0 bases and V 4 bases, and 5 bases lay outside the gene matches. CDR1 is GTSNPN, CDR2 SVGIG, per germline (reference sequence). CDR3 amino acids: CAWISSGRPNTGELFF. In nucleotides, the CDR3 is TGTGCCTGGATTTCTAGCGGGAGACCGAACACCGGGGAGCTGTTTTTT.

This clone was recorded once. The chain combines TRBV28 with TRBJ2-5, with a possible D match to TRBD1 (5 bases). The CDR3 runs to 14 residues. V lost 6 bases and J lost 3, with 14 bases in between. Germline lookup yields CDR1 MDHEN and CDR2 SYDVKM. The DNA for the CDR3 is TGTGCCAGCAGCCGGTGCAGGGTTAAAGAGACCCAGTACTTC. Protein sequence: CASSRCRVKETQYF.

The CDR3 bases are TGCGCCAGCAGCTGCGATGTGAATGAGCAGTTCTTC. This encodes CASSCDVNEQFF. The gene calls are TRBV5-1 and TRBJ2-1; no definite D call. Between the trimmed V and J ends, which lost 3 bases and 7 bases, there was a span of 8 bases. Germline assignment: CDR1 SGHRS and CDR2 YFSETQ. The CDR3 is 12 residues long.

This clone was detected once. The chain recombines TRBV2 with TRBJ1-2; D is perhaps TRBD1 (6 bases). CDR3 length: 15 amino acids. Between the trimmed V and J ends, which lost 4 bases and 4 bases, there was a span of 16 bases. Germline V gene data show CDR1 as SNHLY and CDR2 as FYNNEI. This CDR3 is CASSAPGQTPYGYTF. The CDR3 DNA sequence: TGTGCCAGCAGTGCCCCGGGACAAACGCCCTATGGCTACACCTTC.

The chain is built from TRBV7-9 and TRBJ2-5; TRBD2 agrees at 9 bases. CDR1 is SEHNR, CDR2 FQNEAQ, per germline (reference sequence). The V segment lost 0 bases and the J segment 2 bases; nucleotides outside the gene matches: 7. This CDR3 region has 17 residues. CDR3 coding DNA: TGTGCCAGCAGCTTAGCGCAGGCTAGCGGGAAACAAGAGACCCAGTACTTC. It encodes CASSLAQASGKQETQYF.

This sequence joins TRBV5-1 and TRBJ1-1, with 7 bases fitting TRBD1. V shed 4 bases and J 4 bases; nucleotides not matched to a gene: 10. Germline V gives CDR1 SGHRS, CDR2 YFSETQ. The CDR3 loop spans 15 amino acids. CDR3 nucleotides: TGCGCCAGCAGCCACTCAGACAGGGTAAGCACTGAAGCTTTCTTT. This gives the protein CASSHSDRVSTEAFF.

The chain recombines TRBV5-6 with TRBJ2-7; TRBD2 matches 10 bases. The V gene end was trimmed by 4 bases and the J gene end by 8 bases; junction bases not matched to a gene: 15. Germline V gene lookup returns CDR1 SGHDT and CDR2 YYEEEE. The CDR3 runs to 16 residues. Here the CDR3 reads CASSLYWSGRGGKQYF. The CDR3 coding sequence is TGTGCCAGCAGCCTTTATTGGAGCGGGAGGGGTGGGAAGCAGTACTTC.

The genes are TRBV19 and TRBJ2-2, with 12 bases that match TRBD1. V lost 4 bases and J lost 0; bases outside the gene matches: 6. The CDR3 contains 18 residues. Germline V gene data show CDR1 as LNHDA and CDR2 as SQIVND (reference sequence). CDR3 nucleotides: TGTGCCAGTAGTACGGGGACAGGGGGCTGTTCGAACACCGGGGAGCTGTTTTTT. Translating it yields CASSTGTGGCSNTGELFF. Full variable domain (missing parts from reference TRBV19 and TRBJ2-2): DGGITQSPKYLFRKEGQNVTLSCEQNLNHDAMYWYRQDPGQGLRLIYYSQIVNDFQKGDIAEGYSVSREKKESFPLTVTSAQKNPTAFYLCASSTGTGGCSNTGELFFGEGSRLTVL.